The present entry profiles one TCR beta chain with its context. CDR1 and CDR2 from the germline V gene are SGHDN and FVKESK. Trimming left V 5 bases short and J 0 bases short, with 17 bases between. The length of the CDR3 is 17 residues. The sample originates from a study of cytotoxic CD8 clonotypes in ibrutinib-treated CLL. Data came from immunoSEQ multiplex PCR; TCRdb stores just in-frame clones and leaves some out. The sample shows over 70,000 clones, about 85% of them seen only once. The V gene is TRBV14, the J gene TRBJ2-4; D is ambiguous. The starting material was PBMCs, obtained after 12 months of ibrutinib treatment. The TCR originated in a human donor with chronic lymphocytic leukemia. In DNA form, the CDR3 reads TGTGCCAGCAGCTGCTGGCGGCTCCGGATAGCCAAAAACATTCAGTACTTC. Encoded protein: CASSCWRLRIAKNIQYF.